These 7 T cell receptor beta chains share one sample of origin, sequenced in a study of blood T cell repertoires in COVID-19. Libraries were prepared by immunoSEQ multiplex PCR; TCRdb keeps only in-frame clonotypes and omits some of them. Of some 150,000 clones listed, roughly 80% are singletons. The sequencing input was peripheral blood. The receptors were gathered from a man in his fifties or sixties with active or convalescent COVID-19.

The rearrangement uses TRBV5-1 and TRBJ1-4; no clear D. The germline V gene encodes CDR1 SGHRS and CDR2 YFSETQ. This CDR3 is 13 amino acids long. Trimming removed 2 bases at V and 4 bases at J, with 6 bases between. Written as DNA, the CDR3 is TGCGCCAGCAGCTTTTCGGGTAATGAAAAACTGTTTTTT. Its translation is CASSFSGNEKLFF.

The chain links TRBV5-1 to TRBJ2-2; the D is unclear. V shed 4 bases and J shed 2 bases, with 15 bases lying between them. This CDR3 spans 16 amino acids. Germline V gives CDR1 SGHRS, CDR2 YFSETQ. The CDR3 region is CASSARIVSNTGELFF. The CDR3, as DNA: TGCGCCAGCAGCGCCAGGATTGTGTCTAACACCGGGGAGCTGTTTTTT. Complete variable domain (other parts from reference TRBV5-1 and TRBJ2-2): KAGVTQTPRYLIKTRGQQVTLSCSPISGHRSVSWYQQTPGQGLQFLFEYFSETQRNKGNFPGRFSGRQFSNSRSEMNVSTLELGDSALYLCASSARIVSNTGELFFGEGSRLTVL.

This chain connects TRBV15 to TRBJ2-2; TRBD2 is a possible D gene (5 bases). From germline, CDR1 is LNHNV and CDR2 YYDKDF (reference sequence). The CDR3 contains 14 residues. The germline V and J ends were trimmed by 0 bases and 3 bases, with 5 bases remaining between them. The DNA of the CDR3 is TGTGCCACCAGCAGAGAGCGGGACACCGGGGAGCTGTTTTTT. This translates into CATSRERDTGELFF. Supplemented by reference TRBV15 and TRBJ2-2, the full variable domain reads DAMVIQNPRYQVTQFGKPVTLSCSQTLNHNVMYWYQQKSSQAPKLLFHYYDKDFNNEADTPDNFQSRRPNTSFCFLDIRSPGLGDTAMYLCATSRERDTGELFFGEGSRLTVL.

The rearrangement joins TRBV12-3 or TRBV12-4 to TRBJ1-2; D perhaps matches TRBD1 (5 bases). The CDR3 spans 12 residues. V was shortened by 6 bases and J by 7 bases, with 12 bases between the two germline ends. CDR3 protein: CASSLGGTGYTF. In DNA form, the CDR3 reads TGTGCCAGCAGCCTGGGGGGGACTGGCTACACCTTC.

The chain uses TRBV14 and TRBJ2-5; 11 positions agree with TRBD2. The CDR3 contains 15 residues. CDR1 and CDR2 (germline): SGHDN, FVKESK. V lost 0 bases, J lost 8 bases, and 5 bases stayed unmatched. CDR3 region: CASSQDWLAGGTQYF. Written as DNA, the CDR3 is TGTGCCAGCAGCCAAGATTGGCTAGCGGGAGGTACCCAGTACTTC.

V and J are TRBV27 and TRBJ1-1, with TRBD1 matching over 10 bases. CDR3 length: 13 amino acids. The trim removed 10 bases at V and 2 bases at J, leaving 4 bases unmatched. CDR1 MNHEY and CDR2 SMNVEV come from the germline V gene (reference sequence). The CDR3 DNA reads as TGTGCCACCCGGGACAGGGGTAACACTGAAGCTTTCTTT. It encodes CATRDRGNTEAFF.

This clone was seen a handful of times. V usage is TRBV9 and J usage is TRBJ2-7; possibly TRBD2 for D (5 bases). Trimming took off 4 bases at V and 3 bases at J, with 17 bases between the two ends. Germline loops: CDR1 SGDLS, CDR2 YYNGEE. This CDR3 is built from 15 residues. The CDR3 DNA is TGTGCCAGCAGCCCCTCGTCTAGCCATTTCTACGAGCAGTACTTC. This translates into CASSPSSSHFYEQYF.